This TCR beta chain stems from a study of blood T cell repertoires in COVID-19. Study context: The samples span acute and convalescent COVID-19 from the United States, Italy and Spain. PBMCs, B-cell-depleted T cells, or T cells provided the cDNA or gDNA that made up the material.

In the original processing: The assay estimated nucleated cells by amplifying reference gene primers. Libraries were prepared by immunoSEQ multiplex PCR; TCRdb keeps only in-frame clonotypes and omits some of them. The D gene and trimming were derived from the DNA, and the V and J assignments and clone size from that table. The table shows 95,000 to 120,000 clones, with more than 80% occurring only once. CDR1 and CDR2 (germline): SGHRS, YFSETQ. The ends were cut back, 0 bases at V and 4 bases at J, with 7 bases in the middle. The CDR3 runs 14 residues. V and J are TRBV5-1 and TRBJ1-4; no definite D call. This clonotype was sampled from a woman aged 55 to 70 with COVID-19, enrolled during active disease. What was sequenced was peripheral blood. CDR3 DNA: TGCGCCAGCAGCTTGGCGCAGGTTAATGAAAAACTGTTTTTT. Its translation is CASSLAQVNEKLFF.